The clone carrying this T cell receptor (beta chain) has more than one count but fewer than ten. The sample comes from a study of OX40 agonist ivuxolimab in advanced cancers. Clones were sequenced by immunoSEQ multiplex PCR, and TCRdb holds only the in-frame ones, with some missing. The sample carries 18,000 or so clones, about 80% recorded once. From germline, CDR1 is SEHNR and CDR2 FQNEAQ (reference sequence). V lost 1 base and J lost 5, with 12 bases in between. This CDR3 region has 14 residues. This clonotype was obtained from an adult with an advanced solid tumor such as melanoma, head and neck, liver or kidney cancer. The sample here was CD4+ or CD8+ T cells sorted from blood, taken in a trial of the OX40 agonist ivuxolimab. The rearrangement uses TRBV7-9 and TRBJ2-7; possible D gene TRBD2, 6 bases. CDR3 bases: TGTGCCAGCAGCTTAGAACTAGCTTACCACGAGCAGTACTTC. Residues: CASSLELAYHEQYF.